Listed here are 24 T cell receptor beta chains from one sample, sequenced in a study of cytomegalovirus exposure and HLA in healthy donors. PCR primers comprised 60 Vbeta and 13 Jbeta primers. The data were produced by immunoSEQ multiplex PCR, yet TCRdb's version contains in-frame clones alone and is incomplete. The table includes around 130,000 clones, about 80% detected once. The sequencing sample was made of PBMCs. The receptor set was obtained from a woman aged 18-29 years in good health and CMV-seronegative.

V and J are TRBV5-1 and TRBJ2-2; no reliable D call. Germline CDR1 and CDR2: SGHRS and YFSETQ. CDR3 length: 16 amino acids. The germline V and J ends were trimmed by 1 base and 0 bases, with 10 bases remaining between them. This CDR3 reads CASSLMWAANTGELFF. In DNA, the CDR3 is TGCGCCAGCAGCTTGATGTGGGCAGCGAACACCGGGGAGCTGTTTTTT. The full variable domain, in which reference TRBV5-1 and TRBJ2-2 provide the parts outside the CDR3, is KAGVTQTPRYLIKTRGQQVTLSCSPISGHRSVSWYQQTPGQGLQFLFEYFSETQRNKGNFPGRFSGRQFSNSRSEMNVSTLELGDSALYLCASSLMWAANTGELFFGEGSRLTVL.

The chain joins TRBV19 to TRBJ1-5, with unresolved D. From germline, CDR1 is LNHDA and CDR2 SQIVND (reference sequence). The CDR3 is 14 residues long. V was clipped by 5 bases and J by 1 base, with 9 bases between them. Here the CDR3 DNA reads TGTGCCAGTAGTTACCAGCGAAGCAATCAGCCCCAGCATTTT. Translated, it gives CASSYQRSNQPQHF.

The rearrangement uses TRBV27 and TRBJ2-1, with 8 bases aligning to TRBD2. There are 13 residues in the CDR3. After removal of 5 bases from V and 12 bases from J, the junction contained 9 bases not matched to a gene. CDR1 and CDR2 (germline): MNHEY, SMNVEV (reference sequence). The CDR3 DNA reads TGTGCCAGCAGTCAGGGACTAGATTTAGTGCAGTTCTTC. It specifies CASSQGLDLVQFF.

The DNA for the CDR3 is TGTGCCAGCACTACAGGGATTAATGAAAAACTGTTTTTT. It codes for CASTTGINEKLFF. The J gene is TRBJ1-4, the V gene TRBV19; D may be TRBD1 (6 bases). V was clipped by 9 bases and J by 4 bases, with 12 bases between them. This CDR3 contains 13 residues. Germline CDR1 and CDR2: LNHDA and SQIVND (reference sequence).

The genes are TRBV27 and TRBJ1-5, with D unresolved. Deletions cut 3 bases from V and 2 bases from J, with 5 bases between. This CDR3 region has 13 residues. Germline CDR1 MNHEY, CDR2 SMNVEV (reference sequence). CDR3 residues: CASSLAGNQPQHF. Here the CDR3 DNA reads TGTGCCAGCAGTTTGGCAGGCAATCAGCCCCAGCATTTT.

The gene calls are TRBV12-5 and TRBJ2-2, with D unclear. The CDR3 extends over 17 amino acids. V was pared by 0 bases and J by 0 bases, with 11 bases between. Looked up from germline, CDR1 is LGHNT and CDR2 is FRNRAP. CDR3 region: CASGLVQTYANTGELFF. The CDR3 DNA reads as TGTGCTAGTGGTTTGGTACAGACATACGCGAACACCGGGGAGCTGTTTTTT.

Here the CDR3 reads CASGEIYNEQFF. CDR3 coding DNA: TGTGCCAGCGGAGAGATTTACAATGAGCAGTTCTTC. The chain couples TRBV25-1 to TRBJ2-1; D gene unclear. CDR1 is MGHDK and CDR2 is SYGVNS in the germline V gene. This CDR3 comprises 12 residues. Trimming removed 8 bases at V and 4 bases at J, with 9 bases between.

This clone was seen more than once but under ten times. This chain's CDR3 is CASSSYAQTSGYEQYF. As DNA, the CDR3 is TGCGCCAGCAGCTCGTATGCCCAAACTTCGGGCTACGAGCAGTACTTC. The chain has TRBV5-1 and TRBJ2-7; D ambiguous. V was pared by 3 bases and J by 3 bases, with 19 bases between. The CDR3 totals 16 residues. Germline CDR1 reads SGHRS; CDR2 reads YFSETQ.

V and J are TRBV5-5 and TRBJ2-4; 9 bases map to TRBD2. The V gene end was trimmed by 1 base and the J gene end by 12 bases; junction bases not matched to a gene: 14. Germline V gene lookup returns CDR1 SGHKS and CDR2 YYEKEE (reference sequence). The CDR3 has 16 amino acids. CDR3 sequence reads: CASSLRLAGVEDSQYF. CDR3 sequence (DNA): TGTGCCAGCAGCTTGAGGTTAGCGGGAGTAGAGGACAGTCAGTACTTC.

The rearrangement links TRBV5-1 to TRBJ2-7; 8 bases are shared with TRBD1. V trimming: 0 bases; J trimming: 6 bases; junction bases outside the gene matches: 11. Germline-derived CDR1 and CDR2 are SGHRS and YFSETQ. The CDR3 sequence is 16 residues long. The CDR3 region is CASSLASGQGPLEQYF. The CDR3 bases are TGCGCCAGCAGCTTGGCTTCTGGACAGGGCCCCCTCGAGCAGTACTTC.

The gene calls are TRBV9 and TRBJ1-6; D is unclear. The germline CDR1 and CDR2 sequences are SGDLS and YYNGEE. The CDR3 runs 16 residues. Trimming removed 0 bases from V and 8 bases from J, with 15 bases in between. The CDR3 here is CASSVEPEVGHSPLHF. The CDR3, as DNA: TGTGCCAGCAGCGTAGAACCGGAGGTAGGCCATTCACCCCTCCACTTT. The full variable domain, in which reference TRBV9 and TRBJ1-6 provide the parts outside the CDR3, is DSGVTQTPKHLITATGQRVTLRCSPRSGDLSVYWYQQSLDQGLQFLIQYYNGEERAKGNILERFSAQQFPDLHSELNLSSLELGDSALYFCASSVEPEVGHSPLHFGNGTRLTVT.

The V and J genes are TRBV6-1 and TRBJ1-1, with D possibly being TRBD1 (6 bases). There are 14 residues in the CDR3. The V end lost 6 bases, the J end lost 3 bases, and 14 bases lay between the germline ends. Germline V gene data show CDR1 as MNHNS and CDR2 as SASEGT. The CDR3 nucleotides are TGTGCCAGCAGGCAGGGGACGTTGGACACTGAAGCTTTCTTT. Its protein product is CASRQGTLDTEAFF.

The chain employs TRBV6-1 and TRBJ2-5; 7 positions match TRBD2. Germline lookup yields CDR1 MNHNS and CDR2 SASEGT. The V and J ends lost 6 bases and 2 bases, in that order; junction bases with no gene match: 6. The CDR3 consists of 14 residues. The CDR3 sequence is CASRKRGTQETQYF. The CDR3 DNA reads TGTGCCAGCAGGAAGCGGGGAACACAAGAGACCCAGTACTTC.

The CDR3 sequence: CASSARQGANNSPLHF. For the CDR3, the DNA is TGTGCCAGCAGCGCGCGACAGGGGGCTAATAATTCACCCCTCCACTTT. This chain connects TRBV9 to TRBJ1-6; 10 nucleotides line up with TRBD1. The V and J ends lost 3 bases and 5 bases, in that order; junction bases with no gene match: 5. Germline CDR1 reads SGDLS; CDR2 reads YYNGEE. CDR3 size: 16 residues.

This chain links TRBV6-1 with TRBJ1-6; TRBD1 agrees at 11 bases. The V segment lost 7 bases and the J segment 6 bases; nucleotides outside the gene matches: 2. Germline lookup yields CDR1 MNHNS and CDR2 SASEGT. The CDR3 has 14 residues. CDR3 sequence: CASKGTGGNSPLHF. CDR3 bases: TGTGCCAGCAAAGGGACAGGGGGTAATTCACCCCTCCACTTT.

In nucleotides, the CDR3 is TGTGCCAGCAGACCCCCCCCAGGATCACCCCTCCACTTT. The encoded protein is CASRPPPGSPLHF. The chain is built from TRBV19 and TRBJ1-6; D is unresolved. Germline loops: CDR1 LNHDA, CDR2 SQIVND (reference sequence). The CDR3 runs 13 residues. V shed 9 bases and J shed 10 bases, with 16 bases lying between them.

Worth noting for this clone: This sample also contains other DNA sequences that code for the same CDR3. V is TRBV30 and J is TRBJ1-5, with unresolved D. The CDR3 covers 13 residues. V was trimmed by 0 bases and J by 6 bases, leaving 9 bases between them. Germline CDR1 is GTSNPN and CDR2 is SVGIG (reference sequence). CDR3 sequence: CAWSVAGSQPQHF. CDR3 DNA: TGTGCCTGGAGTGTGGCAGGTAGTCAGCCCCAGCATTTT.

This CDR3 reads CASSSGQGAFGNSPLHF. CDR3 sequence (DNA): TGTGCCAGCAGTTCGGGACAGGGGGCATTCGGTAATTCACCCCTCCACTTT. The chain combines TRBV5-4 with TRBJ1-6, with TRBD1 matching 12 bases. V gave up 5 bases and J gave up 6 bases; unmatched junction bases: 9. From germline, CDR1 is SGHNT and CDR2 YYREEE (reference sequence). The CDR3 extends over 17 amino acids.

As DNA, the CDR3 is TGTGCCAGCAGCCCGGGGGGGGCCCCAGATACGCAGTATTTT. Translation: CASSPGGAPDTQYF. This sequence joins TRBV7-3 and TRBJ2-3, with TRBD2 matching 8 bases. V was clipped by 5 bases and J by 4 bases; unmatched bases: 5. This CDR3 contains 14 residues. The V gene's germline CDR1 is SGHTA and CDR2 FQGTGA. The whole variable domain, remainder taken from reference TRBV7-3 and TRBJ2-3, is GAGVSQTPSNKVTEKGKYVELRCDPISGHTALYWYRQSLGQGPEFLIYFQGTGAADDSGLPNDRFFAVRPEGSVSTLKIQRTERGDSAVYLCASSPGGAPDTQYFGPGTRLTVL.

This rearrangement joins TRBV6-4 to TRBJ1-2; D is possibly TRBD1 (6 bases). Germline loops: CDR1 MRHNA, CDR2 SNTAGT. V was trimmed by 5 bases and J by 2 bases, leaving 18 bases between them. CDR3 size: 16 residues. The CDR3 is CASSNVTGSDNYGYTF. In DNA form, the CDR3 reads TGTGCCAGCAGTAATGTAACAGGGTCGGACAACTATGGCTACACCTTC.

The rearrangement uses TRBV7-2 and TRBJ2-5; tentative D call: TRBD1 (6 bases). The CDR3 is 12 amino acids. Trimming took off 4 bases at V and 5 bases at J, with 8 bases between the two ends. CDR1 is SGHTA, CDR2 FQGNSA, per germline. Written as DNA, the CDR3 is TGTGCCAGCAGCTGGGGGCGGGAGACCCAGTACTTC. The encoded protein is CASSWGRETQYF.

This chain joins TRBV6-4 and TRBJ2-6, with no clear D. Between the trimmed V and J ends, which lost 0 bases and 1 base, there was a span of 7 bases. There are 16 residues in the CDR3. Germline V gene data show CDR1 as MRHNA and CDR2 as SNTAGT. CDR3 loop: CASSDSTRSGANVLTF. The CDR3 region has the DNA TGTGCCAGCAGTGACTCGACGCGGTCTGGGGCCAACGTCCTGACTTTC.

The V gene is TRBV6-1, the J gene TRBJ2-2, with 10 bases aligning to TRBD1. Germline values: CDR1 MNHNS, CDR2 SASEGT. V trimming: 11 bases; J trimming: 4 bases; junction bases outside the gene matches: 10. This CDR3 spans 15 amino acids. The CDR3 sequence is CAASPRDRGTGELFF. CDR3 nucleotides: TGTGCCGCCTCGCCCCGGGACAGGGGCACCGGGGAGCTGTTTTTT.

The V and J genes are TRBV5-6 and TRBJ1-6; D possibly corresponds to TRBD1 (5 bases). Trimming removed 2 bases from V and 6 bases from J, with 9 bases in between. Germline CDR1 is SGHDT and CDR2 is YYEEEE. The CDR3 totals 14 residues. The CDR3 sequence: CASSFGQGNSPLHF. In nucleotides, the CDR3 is TGTGCCAGCAGCTTCGGTCAGGGTAATTCACCCCTCCACTTT.